Given below is one T cell receptor beta chain in context. Its antigen remains unidentified. The data derive from a study of shared clonotypes between healthy human individuals. Original methodology: Junction-only sequences without quality scores were provided by ImmunoSEQ, so filtering was different. The protocol was immunoSEQ multiplex PCR, while the TCRdb copy is restricted to in-frame clones and leaves out a portion. V and J calls and clone size are those listed in that table; D and trimming were worked out from the DNA. The table has some 2 million clones, about 95% seen once. V lost 5 bases and J 4 bases, leaving 18 bases between the germline ends. This CDR3 region has 15 residues. Germline-derived CDR1 and CDR2 are SGHVS and FNYEAQ. The naive CD8 subset, CD45RO-negative cells positively selected for CCR7, excluded terminally differentiated effector memory CD45RA+ cells. Every donor, a Caucasian adult, lived in Nashville, Tennessee.

Study-wide findings and caveats: For naive CD4 cells, approximately 5% of clonotypes were shared across several donors.

The TCR originated in a man aged 18 to 30 in good health. Specimen: naive CD8+ T cells sorted from blood. V gene TRBV7-6 combines with J gene TRBJ2-7, with D tentatively TRBD1 (6 bases). CDR3 DNA: TGTGCCAGCAGCCCCTCCTTAGGGGGAGCGTACGAGCAGTACTTC. Protein sequence: CASSPSLGGAYEQYF.